These 6 T cell receptor beta chains originate from one sample sequenced in a study of CD8 T cells in Susac syndrome. Random-hexamer reverse transcription was applied to roughly 0.5 to 1 ug RNA. TCRdb used MiXCR to reprocess the immunoSEQ multiplex PCR reads, holding one entry per CDR3 protein. The sample lists around 190,000 distinct CDR3 sequences; around 96% were seen once. The specimen sequenced was CD4+ T cells from PBMCs. The receptors stem from a human donor in good health.

The chain uses TRBV30 and TRBJ2-3; D might be TRBD1 (6 bases). V was trimmed by 0 bases and J by 10 bases, leaving 14 bases between them. Germline V gene sequence: CDR1 GTSNPN, CDR2 SVGIG (reference sequence). The CDR3 spans 13 residues. For the CDR3, the DNA is TGTGCCTGGAGTGTTGGGGGCTACTCGTCGCAGTATTTT. Translating it yields CAWSVGGYSSQYF.

V is TRBV4-3 and J is TRBJ2-5, with a weak D call TRBD2 (6 bases). The V end was cut by 1 base, the J end by 5 bases, with 8 bases between. The germline CDR1 and CDR2 sequences are LGHNA and YSLEER. This CDR3 comprises 13 residues. This CDR3 reads CASSQGGRETQYF. In DNA form, the CDR3 reads TGCGCCAGCAGCCAAGGAGGGAGGGAGACCCAGTACTTC.

This chain uses TRBV20-1 with TRBJ2-2; 9 nucleotides line up with TRBD2. There are 16 residues in the CDR3. V was clipped by 5 bases and J by 7 bases; unmatched bases: 14. Germline values: CDR1 DFQATT, CDR2 SNEGSKA (reference sequence). The CDR3 protein is CSAPGGLAGLDGELFF. In DNA, the CDR3 is TGCAGTGCTCCGGGGGGGCTAGCGGGATTGGACGGGGAGCTGTTTTTT.

V and J are TRBV27 and TRBJ2-5; 8 positions agree with TRBD1. CDR3 length: 13 residues. V gave up 8 bases and J gave up 5 bases; unmatched junction bases: 7. Germline V CDR1 and CDR2: MNHEY, SMNVEV (reference sequence). The CDR3 DNA follows: TGTGCCAGCCGACAGGGGTCGGGGGAGACCCAGTACTTC. Translating it yields CASRQGSGETQYF.

This sequence joins TRBV29-1 and TRBJ2-7; the D is unclear. Germline V gene data show CDR1 as SQVTM and CDR2 as ANQGSEA. V was cut by 1 base and J by 6 bases, with 4 bases left in between. CDR3 length: 10 residues. The CDR3 protein is CSVEGVEQYF. As DNA, the CDR3 is TGCAGCGTTGAAGGGGTCGAGCAGTACTTC.

The rearrangement joins TRBV20-1 to TRBJ2-3; 8 bases are a match to TRBD2. This CDR3 is 13 amino acids long. CDR1 and CDR2 (germline): DFQATT, SNEGSKA (reference sequence). V lost 7 bases and J lost 2; bases outside the gene matches: 5. CDR3 sequence: CSVTSGLTDTQYF. In nucleotides, the CDR3 is TGCAGTGTCACTAGCGGCCTCACAGATACGCAGTATTTT.